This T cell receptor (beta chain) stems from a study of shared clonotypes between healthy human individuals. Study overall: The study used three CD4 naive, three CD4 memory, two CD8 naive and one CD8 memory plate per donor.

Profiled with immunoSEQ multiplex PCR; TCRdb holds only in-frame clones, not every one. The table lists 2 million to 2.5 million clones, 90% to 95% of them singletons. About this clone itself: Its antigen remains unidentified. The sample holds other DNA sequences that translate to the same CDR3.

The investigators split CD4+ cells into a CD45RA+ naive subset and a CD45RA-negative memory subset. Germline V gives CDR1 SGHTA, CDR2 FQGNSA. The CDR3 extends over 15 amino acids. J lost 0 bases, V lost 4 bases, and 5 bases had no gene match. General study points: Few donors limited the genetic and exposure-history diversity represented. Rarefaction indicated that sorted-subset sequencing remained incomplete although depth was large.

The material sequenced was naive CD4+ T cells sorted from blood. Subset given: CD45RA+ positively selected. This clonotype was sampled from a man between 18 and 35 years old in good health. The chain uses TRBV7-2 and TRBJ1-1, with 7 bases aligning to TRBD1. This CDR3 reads CASSSTGTVNTEAFF. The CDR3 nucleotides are TGTGCCAGCAGCTCGACCGGGACAGTGAACACTGAAGCTTTCTTT.